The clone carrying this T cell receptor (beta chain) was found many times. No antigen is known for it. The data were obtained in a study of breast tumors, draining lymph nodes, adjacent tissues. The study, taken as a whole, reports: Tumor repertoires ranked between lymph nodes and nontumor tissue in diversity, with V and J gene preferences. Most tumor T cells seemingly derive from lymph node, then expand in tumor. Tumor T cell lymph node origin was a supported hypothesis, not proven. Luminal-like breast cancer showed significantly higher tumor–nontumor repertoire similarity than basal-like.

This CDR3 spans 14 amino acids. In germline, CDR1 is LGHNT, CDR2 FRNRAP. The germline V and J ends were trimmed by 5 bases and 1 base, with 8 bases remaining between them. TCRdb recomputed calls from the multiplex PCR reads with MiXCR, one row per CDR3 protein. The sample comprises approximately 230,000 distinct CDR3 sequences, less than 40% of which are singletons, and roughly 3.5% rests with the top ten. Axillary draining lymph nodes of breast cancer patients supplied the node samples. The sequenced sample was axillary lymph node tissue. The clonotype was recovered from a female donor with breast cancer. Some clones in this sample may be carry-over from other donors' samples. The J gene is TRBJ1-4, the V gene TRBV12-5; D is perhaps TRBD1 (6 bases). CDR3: CASGRTETNEKLFF. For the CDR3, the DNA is TGTGCTAGTGGTCGGACAGAAACTAATGAAAAACTGTTTTTT.